Below are 29 T cell receptor beta chains sequenced from a single sample in a study of T cells in Graves' hyperthyroidism and ophthalmopathy. What was amplified from RNA transcripts were TCR beta CDR3 regions. TCR CDR3 regions were first amplified by RT-PCR with HTBI primers. TCRdb reprocessed the multiplex PCR reads with MiXCR, giving one entry per CDR3 protein. This sample has around 610,000 distinct CDR3 sequences, with around 15% found just once. Sequencing input: blood. These TCRs come from a woman between 40 and 55 years old with Graves' ophthalmopathy.

This clonotype was counted at least ten times. The rearrangement joins TRBV11-1 to TRBJ2-1, with TRBD1 matching over 9 bases. Trimming at V came to 3 bases and at J to 5 bases, leaving 5 bases not matched to a gene. Per the germline V gene, CDR1 is SGHAT and CDR2 is FQDESV (reference sequence). The CDR3 totals 15 residues. The CDR3: CASSFGTGFHNEQFF. For the CDR3, the DNA is TGTGCCAGCAGCTTCGGGACAGGGTTCCACAATGAGCAGTTCTTC.

The chain uses TRBV12-3 or TRBV12-4 and TRBJ1-6; 10 nucleotides line up with TRBD1. V lost 6 bases and J lost 6; bases outside the gene matches: 2. The CDR3 spans 14 residues. CDR3 nucleotides: TGTGCCAGCAGCAGACAGGGGGCTAATTCACCCCTCCACTTT. Its translation: CASSRQGANSPLHF.

This clonotype has ten or more counts. J is TRBJ2-5 and V is TRBV20-1, with 7 positions matching TRBD1. Germline V lookup: CDR1 DFQATT, CDR2 SNEGSKA (reference sequence). V lost 3 bases and J lost 1; bases outside the gene matches: 5. The CDR3 covers 14 residues. The CDR3: CSASDRVGQETQYF. The DNA for the CDR3 is TGCAGTGCTAGTGACAGGGTGGGCCAAGAGACCCAGTACTTC.

This clonotype was seen repeatedly, ten times or more. The chain couples TRBV2 to TRBJ1-5; D uncertain. Trimming shortened V by 10 bases and J by 5 bases, and 18 bases separated the two germline ends. The CDR3 covers 14 residues. The germline gives CDR1 SNHLY, CDR2 FYNNEI. The CDR3 sequence: CATSRRTTDQPQHF. DNA for the CDR3: TGTGCCACAAGCAGGAGGACCACCGATCAGCCCCAGCATTTT. Using reference TRBV2 and TRBJ1-5 for the parts outside the CDR3, the full variable domain is EPEVTQTPSHQVTQMGQEVILRCVPISNHLYFYWYRQILGQKVEFLVSFYNNEISEKSEIFDDQFSVERPDGSNFTLKIRSTKLEDSAMYFCATSRRTTDQPQHFGDGTRLSIL.

J is TRBJ2-2 and V is TRBV18; 8 bases are a match to TRBD1. The CDR3 spans 14 residues. From germline, CDR1 is KGHSH and CDR2 LQKENI. J gave up 6 bases and V 4 bases, and 4 bases lay outside the gene matches. The CDR3 DNA sequence: TGTGCCAGCTCACGAAACAGGGGGTCCGGGGAGCTGTTTTTT. It yields the protein CASSRNRGSGELFF. The full variable domain, completed using reference TRBV18 and TRBJ2-2, is NAGVMQNPRHLVRRRGQEARLRCSPMKGHSHVYWYRQLPEEGLKFMVYLQKENIIDESGMPKERFSAEFPKEGPSILRIQQVVRGDSAAYFCASSRNRGSGELFFGEGSRLTVL.

This clonotype has at least ten counts. The gene calls are TRBV2 and TRBJ1-2; a possible D gene is TRBD1 (5 bases). Germline-derived CDR1 and CDR2 are SNHLY and FYNNEI. Trimming removed 5 bases at V and 4 bases at J, with 20 bases between. The CDR3 extends over 16 amino acids. The CDR3 DNA is TGTGCCAGCAGTCCGCGGGGCGGGGACTGGGGCTATGGCTACACCTTC. Translation: CASSPRGGDWGYGYTF.

V gene TRBV12-3 or TRBV12-4 combines with J gene TRBJ1-1; TRBD1 matches at 10 bases. The CDR3 is 16 amino acids. V lost 6 bases, J lost 0 bases, and 7 bases stayed unmatched. CDR3 DNA: TGTGCCAGCAGCACCGGACAGGGGGTGATGAACACTGAAGCTTTCTTT. Protein product: CASSTGQGVMNTEAFF.

This clonotype was found many times. This rearrangement joins TRBV6-5 to TRBJ2-7, with D perhaps TRBD1 (5 bases). The CDR3 consists of 15 residues. V shed 7 bases and J shed 3 bases, with 19 bases lying between them. Germline V gene lookup returns CDR1 MNHEY and CDR2 SVGAGI. The chain's CDR3 is CASTGDGQGSYEQYF. The CDR3 DNA reads TGTGCCAGCACCGGCGATGGGCAGGGCAGCTACGAGCAGTACTTC.

This clonotype occurred a few times. The chain links TRBV30 to TRBJ2-2, with 14 bases aligning to TRBD2. The germline CDR1 and CDR2 sequences are GTSNPN and SVGIG (reference sequence). The CDR3 runs to 15 residues. V lost 3 bases, J lost 6 bases, and 3 bases stayed unmatched. Here the CDR3 reads CAWSEGLAGAGELFF. As DNA, the CDR3 is TGTGCCTGGAGCGAGGGACTAGCGGGAGCCGGGGAGCTGTTTTTT.

CDR3 sequence (DNA): TGTGCCAGCAGTTTATTGTTGGCGGAGAGCACTGAAGCTTTCTTT. This gives the protein CASSLLLAESTEAFF. The V call is TRBV12-3 or TRBV12-4, the J call TRBJ1-1; unclear D gene. Trimming left V 2 bases short and J 4 bases short, with 14 bases between. The CDR3 extends over 15 amino acids.

This clonotype was observed a handful of times. The chain uses TRBV5-4 and TRBJ2-2; perhaps TRBD2 as D (5 bases). Looked up from germline, CDR1 is SGHNT and CDR2 is YYREEE (reference sequence). V lost 3 bases and J lost 3, with 12 bases in between. The CDR3 runs 15 residues. CDR3 region: CASSYELGYTGELFF. The CDR3 DNA reads as TGTGCCAGCAGCTACGAACTAGGGTACACCGGGGAGCTGTTTTTT.

The chain uses TRBV4-1 and TRBJ1-1; D not certain. V was clipped by 1 base and J by 0 bases, with 15 bases between them. The germline V gene has CDR1 MGHRA and CDR2 YSYEKL. The CDR3 runs to 17 residues. The CDR3 protein is CASSQVLADLMNTEAFF. The CDR3 DNA follows: TGCGCCAGCAGCCAAGTGTTGGCAGATTTGATGAACACTGAAGCTTTCTTT.

This clonotype was found a few times. The chain joins TRBV2 to TRBJ2-3; no definite D call. This CDR3 has 12 residues. From germline, CDR1 is SNHLY and CDR2 FYNNEI. Trimming pared 6 bases from V and 2 bases from J, leaving 6 bases between. Written as DNA, the CDR3 is TGTGCCAGCAGGGGGTTCACAGATACGCAGTATTTT. Its protein product is CASRGFTDTQYF. Drawing the rest from reference TRBV2 and TRBJ2-3, the complete variable domain is EPEVTQTPSHQVTQMGQEVILRCVPISNHLYFYWYRQILGQKVEFLVSFYNNEISEKSEIFDDQFSVERPDGSNFTLKIRSTKLEDSAMYFCASRGFTDTQYFGPGTRLTVL.

The V gene is TRBV2, the J gene TRBJ2-7; TRBD1 agrees at 8 bases. The CDR3 is made up of 14 amino acids. Germline V gene data show CDR1 as SNHLY and CDR2 as FYNNEI. Trimming cost V 5 bases and J 2 bases; bases outside gene matches: 5. The CDR3 here is CASSPTGAPYEQYF. CDR3 sequence (DNA): TGTGCCAGCAGTCCGACAGGGGCCCCCTACGAGCAGTACTTC.

On this clonotype itself: At one end the junction does not follow the germline gene, possibly because of a read error. The V gene is TRBV11-2, the J gene TRBJ2-2; 8 nucleotides match TRBD1. The CDR3 is made up of 17 amino acids. The germline gives CDR1 SGHAT, CDR2 FQNNGV. DNA of the CDR3: TGTGCCAGCAGCGTCGCATCAGGGGGCGGTAACACCGGGGAGCTGCTTTTT. Amino acid sequence: CASSVASGGGNTGELLF.

The table lists this clonotype with many counts. The J gene is TRBJ1-1, the V gene TRBV5-6; D is unresolved. Looked up from germline, CDR1 is SGHDT and CDR2 is YYEEEE. This CDR3 contains 14 residues. Trimming took 4 bases from V and 5 from J, leaving 15 bases between them. CDR3 sequence reads: CASSRSLGETEAFF. In DNA, the CDR3 is TGTGCCAGCAGCCGTTCCCTCGGGGAAACTGAAGCTTTCTTT.

CDR3 amino acids: CASSPGQGAPYEQYF. The CDR3 nucleotides read TGTGCCAGCAGCCCGGGACAGGGGGCCCCCTACGAGCAGTACTTC. The chain employs TRBV28 and TRBJ2-7; TRBD1 aligns across 12 bases. Germline CDR1 is MDHEN and CDR2 is SYDVKM. Germline trimming cut 6 bases from V and 2 bases from J; bases unmatched to any gene: 5. The CDR3 totals 15 residues.

The rearrangement joins TRBV7-2 to TRBJ1-5; D perhaps matches TRBD1 (5 bases). V lost 4 bases and J lost 7, with 14 bases in between. The CDR3 length is 14 residues. Germline V gene lookup returns CDR1 SGHTA and CDR2 FQGNSA. The CDR3 sequence: CASSSRDGGQPQHF. The CDR3 region has the DNA TGTGCCAGCAGCTCCCGGGACGGGGGGCAGCCCCAGCATTTT.

This clonotype was seen many times. This chain links TRBV28 with TRBJ1-1, with D perhaps TRBD1 (5 bases). The CDR3 length is 12 residues. Trimming left V 9 bases short and J 11 bases short, with 19 bases between. Germline assignment: CDR1 MDHEN and CDR2 SYDVKM. Here the CDR3 reads CASITGRDGAFF. In DNA form, the CDR3 reads TGTGCCAGTATTACAGGACGGGATGGGGCTTTCTTT. The variable domain in full, with the rest retrieved from reference TRBV28 and TRBJ1-1, is DVKVTQSSRYLVKRTGEKVFLECVQDMDHENMFWYRQDPGLGLRLIYFSYDVKMKEKGDIPEGYSVSREKKERFSLILESASTNQTSMYLCASITGRDGAFFGQGTRLTVV.

The chain couples TRBV12-3 or TRBV12-4 to TRBJ2-5; TRBD2 matches 8 bases. V dropped 6 bases and J dropped 5; count of bases not matched to a gene: 8. This CDR3 contains 14 residues. The CDR3 reads CASSRGGKLETQYF. The CDR3 region has the DNA TGTGCCAGCAGCCGGGGGGGGAAATTGGAGACCCAGTACTTC.

This chain links TRBV6-2 or TRBV6-3 with TRBJ2-5; 11 nucleotides match TRBD2. Germline CDR1 is MNHEY and CDR2 is SVGEGT. The CDR3 covers 16 residues. J lost 0 bases, V lost 6 bases, and 6 bases had no gene match. The CDR3: CASRLGLAEYQETQYF. In DNA form, the CDR3 reads TGTGCCAGCAGACTGGGACTAGCGGAGTACCAAGAGACCCAGTACTTC.

This clonotype has at least ten counts. The chain combines TRBV19 with TRBJ2-5; D may correspond to TRBD1 or TRBD2 (5 bases each). CDR1 and CDR2 (germline): LNHDA, SQIVND (reference sequence). The CDR3 has 16 amino acids. V was shortened by 4 bases and J by 5 bases, with 20 bases between the two germline ends. The CDR3 nucleotides read TGTGCCAGTAGTACACTTGGTCGGGCCAGGGAGGAGACCCAGTACTTC. Translated, it gives CASSTLGRAREETQYF.

This clonotype was seen ten or more times. This rearrangement joins TRBV11-2 to TRBJ2-4, with D unresolved. This CDR3 spans 13 amino acids. V lost 3 bases, J lost 0 bases, and 3 bases lay in between. Germline CDR1 SGHAT, CDR2 FQNNGV. CDR3 coding DNA: TGTGCCAGCAGCTTTGAAGCCAAAAACATTCAGTACTTC. It yields the protein CASSFEAKNIQYF.

This clonotype was recorded at least ten times. V usage is TRBV7-2 and J usage is TRBJ1-1; no definite D call. The germline V and J ends were trimmed by 4 bases and 1 base, with 7 bases remaining between them. This CDR3 comprises 13 residues. Germline loops: CDR1 SGHTA, CDR2 FQGNSA. CDR3 sequence (DNA): TGTGCCAGCAGCTGGAACAGGAACACTGAAGCTTTCTTT. Amino acid sequence: CASSWNRNTEAFF.

This clonotype was picked up many times. The chain carries TRBV11-2 and TRBJ2-2; 11 nucleotides match TRBD2. V gave up 5 bases and J gave up 3 bases; unmatched junction bases: 5. CDR3 length: 16 amino acids. Germline CDR1 and CDR2: SGHAT and FQNNGV. CDR3 region: CASSPLAGGDTGELFF. The CDR3 DNA reads TGTGCCAGCAGCCCTCTAGCGGGAGGAGACACCGGGGAGCTGTTTTTT.

This clonotype occurred many times. V usage is TRBV7-8 and J usage is TRBJ2-1; D remains unclear. V lost 4 bases, J lost 9 bases, and 13 bases lay in between. Germline V CDR1 and CDR2: SGHVS, FQNEAQ. The length of the CDR3 is 13 residues. The CDR3 here is CASSWPQIREQFF. As DNA, the CDR3 is TGTGCCAGCAGCTGGCCACAGATCCGTGAGCAGTTCTTC.

Only a few counts were recorded for this clonotype. This chain uses TRBV28 with TRBJ2-5; D is uncertain. Trimming left V 8 bases short and J 2 bases short, with 9 bases between. In germline, CDR1 is MDHEN, CDR2 SYDVKM. The CDR3 is 12 residues long. The CDR3 loop reads CASETNQETQYF. DNA for the CDR3: TGTGCCAGCGAGACAAATCAAGAGACCCAGTACTTC.

V and J are TRBV5-6 and TRBJ2-2, with a possible D match to TRBD1 (5 bases). Between the trimmed V and J ends, which lost 4 bases and 4 bases, there was a span of 14 bases. Germline CDR1 is SGHDT and CDR2 is YYEEEE. CDR3 size: 15 residues. The CDR3 nucleotides read TGTGCCAGCAGCGTGCAGAGACAGTTCACCGGGGAGCTGTTTTTT. It encodes CASSVQRQFTGELFF.

This clonotype was found many times. The chain couples TRBV4-2 to TRBJ2-7, with a weak D call TRBD2 (6 bases). Between the trimmed V and J ends, which lost 1 base and 6 bases, there was a span of 13 bases. CDR3 length: 14 residues. The germline CDR1 and CDR2 sequences are LGHNA and YNFKEQ. Here the CDR3 DNA reads TGTGCCAGCAGCCAAGTGACGGGAGCGCCCGAGCAGTACTTC. This codes for CASSQVTGAPEQYF.